This entry describes one TCR beta chain. Its specificity is unknown. Blood got drawn at baseline, again on cycle 4 day 1, and then on cycle 7 day 1. Germline loops: CDR1 MNHEY, CDR2 SMNVEV (reference sequence). The CDR3 extends over 13 amino acids. The V end lost 3 bases, the J end lost 6 bases, and 9 bases lay between the germline ends. Generated by immunoSEQ multiplex PCR, the TCRdb table keeps only in-frame clones and is missing some. The sample lists roughly 110,000 clones; around 93% were seen once. This entry is derived from a study of OX40 agonist ivuxolimab in advanced cancers. Turning to the study itself: Partial responses were recorded for three patients, including one with hepatocellular carcinoma and two with cutaneous melanoma.

Study results and caveats: Dosing at 0.1 to 3.0 mg/kg was accompanied by clonal expansion of CD4+ and CD8+ blood T cells by week 6. The authors did not determine the antigen specificity of the expanded peripheral T cells.

Sequencing used CD4+ or CD8+ T cells sorted from blood, obtained in a trial of the OX40 agonist ivuxolimab. The V gene is TRBV27, the J gene TRBJ2-1, with D uncertain. The receptor was derived from an adult with an advanced solid tumor such as melanoma, head and neck, liver or kidney cancer. The CDR3 DNA follows: TGTGCCAGCAGTTTTGAGATTCCCAATGAGCAGTTCTTC. This translates into CASSFEIPNEQFF.